This T cell receptor beta chain emerged from a study of STAT3 mutations in large granular lymphocyte leukemia. About the study: Among longitudinally sequenced T-LGLL patients, roughly half had canonical activating STAT3 mutations detected. Immunosuppressive therapy was given to more than half of T-LGLL patients.

Study observations and caveats: Persisting codominant clonotypes may have hidden a small pathogenic clone. In T-cell large granular lymphocyte leukemia, about half of patients showed multiple immunodominant subclonotypes. Clonal expansion was inferred from samples taken at other timepoints.

Sequenced by immunoSEQ multiplex PCR; TCRdb stores in-frame clones only, minus some. The data hold several thousand clones, with about 49% observed a single time. The CDR3 totals 13 residues. Trimming pared 3 bases from V and 7 bases from J, leaving 10 bases between. The germline CDR1 and CDR2 sequences are GTSNPN and SVGIG (reference sequence). To note about this clone: Antigen specificity is unknown.

The sample comprised peripheral blood mononuclear cells. The sequence derives from a man aged 60 to 75 with T-cell large granular lymphocyte leukemia. Some clones in this sample may be carry-over from other donors' samples. The genes are TRBV30 and TRBJ1-6; perhaps TRBD1 as D (6 bases). This CDR3 is CAWSGGRNSPLHF. The CDR3 DNA is TGTGCCTGGAGCGGGGGCCGCAATTCACCCCTCCACTTT.